This T cell receptor (beta chain) was sequenced during a study of blood T cell repertoires in COVID-19. The overall study: Samples representing acute and convalescent COVID-19 were sourced from the United States, Italy and Spain. T cells, B-cell-depleted T cells, or PBMCs provided the cDNA or gDNA that served as material.

The sample holds one count of this clone. In the study's own analysis: Scientists estimated how many nucleated cells there were by amplifying reference gene primers. The assay was immunoSEQ multiplex PCR, and TCRdb's table has in-frame clones only and misses some. V and J calls plus clone size are reproduced from that table; the DNA served to infer D and trimming. The sample gives some 170,000 clones, about 81% of which show up once; more than 9.5% is in the top ten. Sequencing input: peripheral blood. This TCR was sampled from a man in his sixties with active or convalescent COVID-19.

The CDR3 nucleotides are TGTGCCAGCAGCCAAGGACAGTCGAACACCGGGGAGCTGTTTTTT. This sequence encodes CASSQGQSNTGELFF. The chain uses TRBV6-2 or TRBV6-3 and TRBJ2-2; D perhaps matches TRBD1 (6 bases). Trimming stripped 6 bases from V and 0 bases from J, with 11 bases between. From germline, CDR1 is MNHEY and CDR2 SVGEGT. This CDR3 is built from 15 residues.